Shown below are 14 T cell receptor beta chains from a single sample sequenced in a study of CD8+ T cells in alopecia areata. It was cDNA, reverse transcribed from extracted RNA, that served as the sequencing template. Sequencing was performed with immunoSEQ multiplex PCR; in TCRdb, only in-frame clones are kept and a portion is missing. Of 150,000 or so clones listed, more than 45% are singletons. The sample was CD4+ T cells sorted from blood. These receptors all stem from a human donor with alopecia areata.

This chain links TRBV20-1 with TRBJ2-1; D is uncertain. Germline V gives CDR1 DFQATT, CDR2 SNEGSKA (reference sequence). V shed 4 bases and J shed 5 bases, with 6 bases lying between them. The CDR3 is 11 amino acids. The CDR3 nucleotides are TGCAGTGCTAAACTAAACAATGAGCAGTTCTTC. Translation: CSAKLNNEQFF.

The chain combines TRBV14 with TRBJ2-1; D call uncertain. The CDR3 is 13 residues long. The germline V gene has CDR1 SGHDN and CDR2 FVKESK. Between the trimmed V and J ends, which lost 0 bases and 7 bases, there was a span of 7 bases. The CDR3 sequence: CASSQDIGNEQFF. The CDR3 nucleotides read TGTGCCAGCAGCCAAGATATTGGGAATGAGCAGTTCTTC.

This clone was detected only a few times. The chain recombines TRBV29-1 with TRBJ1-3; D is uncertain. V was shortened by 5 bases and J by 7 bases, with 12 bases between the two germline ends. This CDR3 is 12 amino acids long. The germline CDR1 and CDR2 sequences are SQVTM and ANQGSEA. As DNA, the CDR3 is TGCAGCGTTTCTTCTACCACCAACACCATATATTTT. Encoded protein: CSVSSTTNTIYF. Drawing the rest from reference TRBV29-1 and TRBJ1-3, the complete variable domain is SAVISQKPSRDICQRGTSLTIQCQVDSQVTMMFWYRQQPGQSLTLIATANQGSEATYESGFVIDKFPISRPNLTFSTLTVSNMSPEDSSIYLCSVSSTTNTIYFGEGSWLTVV.

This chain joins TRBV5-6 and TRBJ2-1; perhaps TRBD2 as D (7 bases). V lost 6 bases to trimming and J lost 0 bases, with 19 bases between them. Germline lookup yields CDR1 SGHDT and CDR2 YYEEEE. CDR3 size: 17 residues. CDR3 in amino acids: CASTLLGGLFSYNEQFF. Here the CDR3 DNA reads TGTGCCAGCACCCTCCTGGGGGGGCTTTTCTCCTACAATGAGCAGTTCTTC.

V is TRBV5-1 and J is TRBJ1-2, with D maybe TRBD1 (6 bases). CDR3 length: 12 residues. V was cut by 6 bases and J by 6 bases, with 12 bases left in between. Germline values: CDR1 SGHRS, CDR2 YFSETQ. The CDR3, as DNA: TGCGCCAGCACCAACAGGGTAGATGGCTACACCTTC. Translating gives CASTNRVDGYTF.

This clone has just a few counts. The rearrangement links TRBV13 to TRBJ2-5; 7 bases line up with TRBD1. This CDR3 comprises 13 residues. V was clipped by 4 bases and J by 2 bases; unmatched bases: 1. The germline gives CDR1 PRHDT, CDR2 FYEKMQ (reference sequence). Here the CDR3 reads CASSWTGQETQYF. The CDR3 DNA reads TGTGCCAGCAGCTGGACAGGTCAAGAGACCCAGTACTTC.

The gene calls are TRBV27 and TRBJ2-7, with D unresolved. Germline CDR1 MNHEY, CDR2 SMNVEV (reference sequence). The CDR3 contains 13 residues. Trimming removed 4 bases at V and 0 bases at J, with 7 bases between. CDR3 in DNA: TGTGCCAGCAGTTCTTTAATCTCCTACGAGCAGTACTTC. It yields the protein CASSSLISYEQYF.

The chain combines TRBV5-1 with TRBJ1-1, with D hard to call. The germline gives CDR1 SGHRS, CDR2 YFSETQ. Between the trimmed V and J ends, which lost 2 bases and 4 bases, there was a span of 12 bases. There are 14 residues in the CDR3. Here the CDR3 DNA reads TGCGCCAGCAGCTTTGTAGCGGGCCCCACTGAAGCTTTCTTT. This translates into CASSFVAGPTEAFF.

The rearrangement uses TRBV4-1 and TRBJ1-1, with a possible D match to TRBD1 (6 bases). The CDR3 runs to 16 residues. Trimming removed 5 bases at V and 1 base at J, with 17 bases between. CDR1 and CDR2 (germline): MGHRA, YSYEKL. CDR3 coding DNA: TGCGCCAGCAGCGTCAATTCCGGGACAAAGAACACTGAAGCTTTCTTT. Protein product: CASSVNSGTKNTEAFF.

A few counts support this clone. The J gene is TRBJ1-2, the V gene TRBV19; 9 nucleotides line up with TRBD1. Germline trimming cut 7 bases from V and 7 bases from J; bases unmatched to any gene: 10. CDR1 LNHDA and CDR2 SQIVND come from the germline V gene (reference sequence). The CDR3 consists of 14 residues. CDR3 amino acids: CASNSQGARSGYTF. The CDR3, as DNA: TGTGCCAGTAACTCACAGGGGGCGCGTAGTGGCTACACCTTC.

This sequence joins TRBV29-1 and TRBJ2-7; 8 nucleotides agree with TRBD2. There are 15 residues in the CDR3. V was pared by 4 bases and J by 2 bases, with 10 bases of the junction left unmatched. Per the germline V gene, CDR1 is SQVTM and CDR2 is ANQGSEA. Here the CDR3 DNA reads TGCAGCGTTGGAGGTGCAGCGGGAGTGCCCTACGAGCAGTACTTC. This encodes CSVGGAAGVPYEQYF.

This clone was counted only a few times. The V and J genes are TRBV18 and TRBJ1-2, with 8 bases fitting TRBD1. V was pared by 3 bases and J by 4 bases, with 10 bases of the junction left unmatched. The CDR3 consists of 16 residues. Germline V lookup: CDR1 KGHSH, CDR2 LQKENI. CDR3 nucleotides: TGTGCCAGCTCACCCAACCAGGGGGCTGCCGTCTATGGCTACACCTTC. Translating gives CASSPNQGAAVYGYTF.

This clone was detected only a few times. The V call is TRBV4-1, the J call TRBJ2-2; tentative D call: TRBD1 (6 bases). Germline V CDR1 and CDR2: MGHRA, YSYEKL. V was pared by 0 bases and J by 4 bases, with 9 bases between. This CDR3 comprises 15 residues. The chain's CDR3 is CASSQEQGGTGELFF. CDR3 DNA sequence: TGCGCCAGCAGCCAAGAACAGGGTGGCACCGGGGAGCTGTTTTTT.

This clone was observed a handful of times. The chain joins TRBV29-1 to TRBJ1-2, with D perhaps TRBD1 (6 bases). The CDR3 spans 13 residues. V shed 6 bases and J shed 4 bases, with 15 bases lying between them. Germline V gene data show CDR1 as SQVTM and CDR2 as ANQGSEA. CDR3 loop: CSVGRGRGYGYTF. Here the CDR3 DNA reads TGCAGCGTGGGTAGGGGCAGGGGCTATGGCTACACCTTC.